This T cell receptor (beta chain) was obtained from a study of control samples from healthy donors and cancer patients. There are 14 residues in the CDR3. J was trimmed by 1 base and V by 8 bases; bases with no gene match: 5. Germline assignment: CDR1 SNHLY and CDR2 FYNNEI. Here immunoSEQ multiplex PCR was the method, and the copy in TCRdb shows in-frame clones only, minus some. This sample has about 120,000 clones, with 70% to 90% found just once. What was sequenced was blood. The clonotype comes from a man aged 50 to 60 in good health. V and J are TRBV2 and TRBJ1-5; 7 bases are shared with TRBD1. CDR3 in DNA: TGTGCCAGCGGGGGACAGCGAAGCAATCAGCCCCAGCATTTT. Translation: CASGGQRSNQPQHF.